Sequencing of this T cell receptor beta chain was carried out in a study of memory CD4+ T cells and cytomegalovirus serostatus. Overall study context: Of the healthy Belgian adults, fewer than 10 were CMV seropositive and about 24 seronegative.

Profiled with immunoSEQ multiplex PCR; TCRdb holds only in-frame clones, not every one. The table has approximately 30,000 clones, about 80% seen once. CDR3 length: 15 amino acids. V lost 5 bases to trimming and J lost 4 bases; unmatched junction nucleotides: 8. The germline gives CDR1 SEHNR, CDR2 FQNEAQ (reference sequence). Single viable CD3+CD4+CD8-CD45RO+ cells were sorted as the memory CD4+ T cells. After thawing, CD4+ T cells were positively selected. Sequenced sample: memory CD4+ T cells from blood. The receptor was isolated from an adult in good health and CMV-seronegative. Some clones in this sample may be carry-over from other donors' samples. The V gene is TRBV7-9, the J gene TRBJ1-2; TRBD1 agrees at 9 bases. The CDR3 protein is CASSHRDRDSYGYTF. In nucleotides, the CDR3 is TGTGCCAGCAGCCACCGGGACAGGGACAGCTATGGCTACACCTTC. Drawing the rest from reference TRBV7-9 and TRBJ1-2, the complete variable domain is DTGVSQNPRHKITKRGQNVTFRCDPISEHNRLYWYRQTLGQGPEFLTYFQNEAQLEKSRLLSDRFSAERPKGSFSTLEIQRTEQGDSAMYLCASSHRDRDSYGYTFGSGTRLTVV.